What follows is one TCR beta chain and its context. The CDR3 length is 13 residues. Per the germline V gene, CDR1 is SGHTA and CDR2 is FQGNSA. Trimming at V came to 7 bases and at J to 9 bases, leaving 11 bases not matched to a gene. This sample was taken from a study of blood T cell repertoires in COVID-19. For the study at large: The United States, Italy and Spain supplied acute and convalescent COVID-19 samples. PBMCs, B-cell-depleted T cells, or T cells were the source of the cDNA or gDNA that made up the material.

Per the authors' pipeline: Cell counts per sample came from amplifying reference gene primers. The table came from immunoSEQ multiplex PCR; TCRdb's copy has only in-frame clones and leaves some out. V and J calls and clone size are those listed in that table; D and trimming were worked out from the DNA. The data show 50,000 or so clones, less than 90% seen once. The chain has TRBV7-2 and TRBJ1-2; 7 positions match TRBD1. This sequence originates from a human donor in a cohort sampled during active COVID-19. Material: peripheral blood. This CDR3 is CASTSRQGERYTF. The CDR3 DNA sequence: TGTGCCAGCACCTCACGGCAGGGGGAACGCTACACCTTC.